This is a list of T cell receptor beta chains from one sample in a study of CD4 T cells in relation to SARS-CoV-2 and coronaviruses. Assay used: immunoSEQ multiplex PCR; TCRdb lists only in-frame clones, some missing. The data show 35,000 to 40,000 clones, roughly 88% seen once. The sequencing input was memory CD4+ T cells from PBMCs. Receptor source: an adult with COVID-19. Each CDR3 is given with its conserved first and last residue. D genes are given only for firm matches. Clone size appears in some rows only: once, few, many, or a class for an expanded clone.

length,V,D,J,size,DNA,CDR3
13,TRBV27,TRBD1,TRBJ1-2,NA,TGTGCCAGCACAGGGACAGGGGGCGGAGGCTACACCTTC,CASTGTGGGGYTF
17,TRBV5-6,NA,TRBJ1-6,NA,TGTGCCAGCAGCCCCGTTGGATCAGACTCCTATAATTCACCCCTCCACTTT,CASSPVGSDSYNSPLHF
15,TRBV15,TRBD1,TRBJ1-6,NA,TGTGCCACCAGCACTCGACAGGGGAAGAGTTCACCCCTCCACTTT,CATSTRQGKSSPLHF
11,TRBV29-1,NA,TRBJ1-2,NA,TGCAGCTCAACGATCACGGGAGGCTACACCTTC,CSSTITGGYTF
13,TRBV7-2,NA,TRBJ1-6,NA,TGTGCCAGCAGCTTAGGTGTCGATTCACCCCTCCACTTT,CASSLGVDSPLHF
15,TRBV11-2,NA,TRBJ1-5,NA,TGTGCCAGCAGCTTTAGCGGGACAAATAATCAGCCCCAGCATTTT,CASSFSGTNNQPQHF
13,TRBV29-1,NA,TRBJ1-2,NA,TGCAGCGTCTCCGGCGGTACGGGCTATGGCTACACCTTC,CSVSGGTGYGYTF
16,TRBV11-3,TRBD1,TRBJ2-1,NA,TGTGCCAGCAGCTTAGCCGACAGGGTGATCTACAATGAGCAGTTCTTC,CASSLADRVIYNEQFF
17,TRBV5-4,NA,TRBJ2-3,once,TGTGCCAGCAGCTTGGCGGGCAGCGTCCTTAGCACAGATACGCAGTATTTT,CASSLAGSVLSTDTQYF
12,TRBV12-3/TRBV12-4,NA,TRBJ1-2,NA,TGTGCCAGCAGTTACCGGCTGTATGGCTACACCTTC,CASSYRLYGYTF
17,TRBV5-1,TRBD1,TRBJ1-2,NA,TGCGCCAGCAGCTTGGCCCCCGGGACAGGTACGAACTATGGCTACACCTTC,CASSLAPGTGTNYGYTF
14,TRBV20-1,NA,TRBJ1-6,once,TGCAGTGCTAGTTCGGGTGTGGATAATTCACCCCTCCACTTT,CSASSGVDNSPLHF
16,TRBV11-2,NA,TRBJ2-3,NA,TGTGCCAGCAGCTTAGAGCGAAAGGGTCTCACAGATACGCAGTATTTT,CASSLERKGLTDTQYF
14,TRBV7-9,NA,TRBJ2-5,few,TGTGCCAGCAGCCAAAATGGTTTTCAAGAGACCCAGTACTTC,CASSQNGFQETQYF
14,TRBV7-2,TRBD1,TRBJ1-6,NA,TGTGCCAGCAGCTCCAGGACAGGGGTGTCACCCCTCCACTTT,CASSSRTGVSPLHF
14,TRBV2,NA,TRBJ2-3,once,TGTGCCAGCGTTCTGGCGTCGGGAAAAGATACGCAGTATTTT,CASVLASGKDTQYF
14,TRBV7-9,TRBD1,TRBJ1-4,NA,TGTGCCAGCAGCCTCGGGACAGATAATGAAAAACTGTTTTTT,CASSLGTDNEKLFF
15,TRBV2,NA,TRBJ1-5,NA,TGTGCCAGCTCCCGCAGGGGATATAGCAATCAGCCCCAGCATTTT,CASSRRGYSNQPQHF
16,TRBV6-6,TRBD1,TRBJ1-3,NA,TGTGCCAGCAGTTCCCCACAGGGGGCGAAAGGAAACACCATATATTTT,CASSSPQGAKGNTIYF
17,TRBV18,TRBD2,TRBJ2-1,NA,TGTGCCAGCTCACAACTAGCCGGCGGGGGGGCGACGAATGAGCAGTTCTTC,CASSQLAGGGATNEQFF
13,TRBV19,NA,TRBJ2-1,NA,TGTGCCAGTAGTATGGAGGGGCGGAATGAGCAGTTCTTC,CASSMEGRNEQFF
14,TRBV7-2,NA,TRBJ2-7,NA,TGTGCCAGCAGCTTACGGGACACAACCTACGAGCAGTACTTC,CASSLRDTTYEQYF
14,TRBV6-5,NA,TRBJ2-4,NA,TGTGCCAGCAGGGGGGACCCAGCCAAAAACATTCAGTACTTC,CASRGDPAKNIQYF
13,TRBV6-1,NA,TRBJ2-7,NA,TGTGCCAGCAGTGAAGGGAGGATATGGGAGCAGTACTTC,CASSEGRIWEQYF
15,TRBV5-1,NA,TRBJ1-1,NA,TGCGCCAGCAGCCCAAACTCTGGGCTTGAGGCTGAAGCTTTCTTT,CASSPNSGLEAEAFF
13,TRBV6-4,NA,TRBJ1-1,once,TGTGCCAGCAGTGCACTCGGGAACACTGAAGCTTTCTTT,CASSALGNTEAFF
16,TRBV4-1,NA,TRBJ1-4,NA,TGCGCCAGCAGCCAAGATAGGGGGTTAGCTAATGAAAAACTGTTTTTT,CASSQDRGLANEKLFF
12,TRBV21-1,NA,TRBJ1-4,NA,TGTGCCAGCAGGACAGGGGGCGAAAAACTGTTTTTT,CASRTGGEKLFF
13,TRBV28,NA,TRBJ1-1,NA,TGTGCCAGCAGAAAACAGGGCTCACCTGAAGCTTTCTTT,CASRKQGSPEAFF
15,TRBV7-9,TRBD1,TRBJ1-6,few,TGTGCCAGCAGCTCCGGACAGGGGAATAATTCACCCCTCCACTTT,CASSSGQGNNSPLHF
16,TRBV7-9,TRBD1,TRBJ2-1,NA,TGTGCCAGCAGCTTACAGGACAGGAGCTCCTACAATGAGCAGTTCTTC,CASSLQDRSSYNEQFF
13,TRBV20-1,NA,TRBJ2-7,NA,TGCAGTGCTAATGACGGCCTAGGGTACGAGCAGTACTTC,CSANDGLGYEQYF
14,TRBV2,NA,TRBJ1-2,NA,TGTGCCAGCAGTGACCCCGGACTGTTCTATGGCTACACCTTC,CASSDPGLFYGYTF
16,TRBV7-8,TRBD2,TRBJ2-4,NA,TGTGCCAGCGGGACTATGACTACCCGCGCCAAAAACATTCAGTACTTC,CASGTMTTRAKNIQYF
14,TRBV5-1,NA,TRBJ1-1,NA,TGCGCCAGCAGCGTCTCGCGGAGGAACACTGAAGCTTTCTTT,CASSVSRRNTEAFF
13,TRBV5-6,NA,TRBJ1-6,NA,TGTGCCAGCAGCTTGTTTCCGGATTCACCCCTCCACTTT,CASSLFPDSPLHF
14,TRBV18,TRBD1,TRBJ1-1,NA,TGTGCCAGCTCACCCGGGACAGGGGTGAGTAAAGCTTTCTTT,CASSPGTGVSKAFF
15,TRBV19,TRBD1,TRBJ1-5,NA,TGTGCCAGTAGGCAAGACAGGGGAGGCAATCAGCCCCAGCATTTT,CASRQDRGGNQPQHF
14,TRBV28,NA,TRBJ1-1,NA,TGTGCCAGCAGTTTACAGGGTTGGTACACTGAAGCTTTCTTT,CASSLQGWYTEAFF
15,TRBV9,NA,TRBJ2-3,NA,TGTGCCAGCAGCGCCCGGGACACTTACACAGATACGCAGTATTTT,CASSARDTYTDTQYF
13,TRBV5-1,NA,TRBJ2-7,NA,TGCGCCAGCAGCCCCCGGAGTCATGACGAGCAGTACTTC,CASSPRSHDEQYF
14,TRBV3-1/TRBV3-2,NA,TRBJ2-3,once,TGTGCCAGCAGCCAAGTGAGAACCACAGATACGCAGTATTTT,CASSQVRTTDTQYF
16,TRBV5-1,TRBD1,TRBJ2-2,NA,TGCGCCAGCAGCTTTAGGGGACAGGGTGACACCGGGGAGCTGTTTTTT,CASSFRGQGDTGELFF
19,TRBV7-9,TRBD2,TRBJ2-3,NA,TGTGCCAGCAGCCAAGGGACTAGCGGGGGAGGATTTAGCACAGATACGCAGTATTTT,CASSQGTSGGGFSTDTQYF
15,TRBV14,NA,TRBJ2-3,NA,TGTGCCAGCAGCCTACGGGGGCCTAGCACAGATACGCAGTATTTT,CASSLRGPSTDTQYF